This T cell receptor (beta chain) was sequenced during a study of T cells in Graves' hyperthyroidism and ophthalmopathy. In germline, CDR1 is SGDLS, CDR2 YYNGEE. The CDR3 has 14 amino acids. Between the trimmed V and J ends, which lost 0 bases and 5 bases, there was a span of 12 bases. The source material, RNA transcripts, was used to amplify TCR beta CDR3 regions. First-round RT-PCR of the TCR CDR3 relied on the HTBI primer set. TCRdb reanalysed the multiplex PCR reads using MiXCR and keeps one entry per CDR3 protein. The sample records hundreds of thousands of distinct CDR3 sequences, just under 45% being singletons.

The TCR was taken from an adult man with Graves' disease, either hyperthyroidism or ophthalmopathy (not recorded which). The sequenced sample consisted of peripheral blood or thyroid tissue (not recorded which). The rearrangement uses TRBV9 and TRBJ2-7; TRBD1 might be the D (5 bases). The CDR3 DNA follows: TGTGCCAGCAGCGTAGGGAGTTTGGGGCACGAGCAGTACTTC. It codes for CASSVGSLGHEQYF.